A single T cell receptor (beta chain) is shown here with its context. TCR beta libraries used about 1.9 micrograms of genomic DNA from cryopreserved PBMCs. The sample is drawn from a study of cytotoxic CD8 clonotypes in ibrutinib-treated CLL. CDR3 length: 16 amino acids. Germline loops: CDR1 SGHVS, CDR2 FQNEAQ. J lost 9 bases, V lost 5 bases, and 14 bases had no gene match. Measured with immunoSEQ multiplex PCR; TCRdb has only the in-frame clones, and not every one. Of about 140,000 clones in the sample, 75% to 95% were seen once. The sequence derives from a human donor with chronic lymphocytic leukemia. The rearrangement uses TRBV7-8 and TRBJ2-2; 8 bases are shared with TRBD1. Sample: PBMCs, taken after 12 months of ibrutinib treatment. The CDR3: CASSPRTGFLSRELFF. The CDR3 DNA is TGTGCCAGCAGCCCCAGGACAGGGTTCCTTTCCCGGGAGCTGTTTTTT.